These 11 T cell receptor beta chains originate from one sample sequenced in a study of T cell responses to AZD1222 COVID-19 vaccine (dated by TCRdb to the early 2020s). The library was generated by the immunoSEQ multiplex PCR assay. TCRdb retrieved this table from immuneACCESS and kept in-frame rearrangements only. Not all clones are present; in checked studies, unresolved V genes account for under half, and no reason is known for the remainder. The sample contains 70,000 to 95,000 clones, 90% to 95% of them found a single time. The ten largest clonotypes hold about 9.9% of the sample. The intended sense of this specimen's time point label: about 28 days (+/-7) after the second vaccine dose. The input for sequencing was peripheral blood, taken 28 days after the second AZD1222 dose. Receptors were obtained from an adult who received the AZD1222 COVID-19 vaccine.

J is TRBJ1-5 and V is TRBV27, with a tentative D call TRBD1 (6 bases). Trimming removed 7 bases at V and 9 bases at J, with 19 bases between. The CDR3 sequence is 14 residues long. Germline CDR1 and CDR2: MNHEY and SMNVEV (reference sequence). The CDR3: CASTTRGGVGPQHF. The CDR3 DNA sequence: TGTGCCAGCACCACTAGGGGGGGAGTGGGGCCCCAGCATTTT.

The chain couples TRBV5-1 to TRBJ2-2; 7 positions match TRBD1. The CDR3 consists of 16 residues. The germline V gene has CDR1 SGHRS and CDR2 YFSETQ. V dropped 6 bases and J dropped 1; count of bases not matched to a gene: 9. This CDR3 reads CASTQYTGVNTGELFF. The CDR3 bases are TGCGCCAGCACACAATATACAGGGGTGAACACCGGGGAGCTGTTTTTT.

This chain connects TRBV5-1 to TRBJ1-1, with D possibly being TRBD1 (6 bases). V shed 4 bases and J shed 2 bases, with 18 bases lying between them. Germline V gene data show CDR1 as SGHRS and CDR2 as YFSETQ. This CDR3 has 16 residues. CDR3 sequence reads: CASSQSKGGLNTEAFF. Written as DNA, the CDR3 is TGCGCCAGCAGCCAATCGAAGGGGGGACTAAACACTGAAGCTTTCTTT.

Written as DNA, the CDR3 is TGCGCCAGCAGCTTGAGTTCCGGGACAGGGGGCGGTGAGGCTGAAGCTTTCTTT. Translating it yields CASSLSSGTGGGEAEAFF. V gene TRBV5-1 combines with J gene TRBJ1-1; TRBD1 matches at 12 bases. With 1 base clipped from V and 6 bases from J, the junction kept 13 bases outside the gene matches. Per germline, CDR1 SGHRS and CDR2 YFSETQ. CDR3 length equals 18 residues.

The chain links TRBV5-4 to TRBJ2-7; 8 positions match TRBD2. Germline lookup yields CDR1 SGHNT and CDR2 YYREEE (reference sequence). This CDR3 has 18 amino acids. V was pared by 0 bases and J by 0 bases, with 11 bases of the junction left unmatched. Here the CDR3 reads CASSLDNSGAKRSYEQYF. The CDR3 DNA sequence: TGTGCCAGCAGCTTGGATAATAGCGGGGCCAAGCGCTCCTACGAGCAGTACTTC. The full variable domain, completed using reference TRBV5-4 and TRBJ2-7, is ETGVTQSPTHLIKTRGQQVTLRCSSQSGHNTVSWYQQALGQGPQFIFQYYREEENGRGNFPPRFSGLQFPNYSSELNVNALELDDSALYLCASSLDNSGAKRSYEQYFGPGTRLTVT.

V gene TRBV9 combines with J gene TRBJ2-2, with 7 bases lining up with TRBD1. The V segment lost 0 bases and the J segment 4 bases; nucleotides outside the gene matches: 18. Germline CDR1 reads SGDLS; CDR2 reads YYNGEE. CDR3 length: 20 residues. The CDR3 region is CASSVGVPRTGYQTTGELFF. CDR3 nucleotide sequence: TGTGCCAGCAGCGTAGGGGTCCCCCGGACAGGATACCAAACCACCGGGGAGCTGTTTTTT.

The chain combines TRBV3-1 (or the pseudogene TRBV3-2) with TRBJ2-7; no firm D call. CDR3 length: 14 amino acids. Between the trimmed V and J ends, which lost 0 bases and 0 bases, there was a span of 6 bases. The germline gives CDR1 LGHDT, CDR2 YNNKEL (reference sequence). The CDR3 protein is CASSQDLSSYEQYF. DNA for the CDR3: TGTGCCAGCAGCCAAGATCTGAGCTCCTACGAGCAGTACTTC.

For the CDR3, the DNA is TGTGCCAGCAGCCAAATAGCGGGAACCTACAATGAGCAGTTCTTC. Translating it yields CASSQIAGTYNEQFF. The genes are TRBV7-2 and TRBJ2-1; 8 positions match TRBD2. Germline CDR1 SGHTA, CDR2 FQGNSA. This CDR3 spans 15 amino acids. The J segment lost 2 bases and the V segment lost 5 bases, leaving 5 bases of the junction unmatched.

This clone was seen once. V gene TRBV2 combines with J gene TRBJ1-3; 8 bases map to TRBD1. The CDR3 covers 14 residues. With 5 bases clipped from V and 4 bases from J, the junction kept 4 bases outside the gene matches. Germline CDR1 SNHLY, CDR2 FYNNEI. The CDR3 spells CASSLRGRGNTIYF. CDR3 bases: TGTGCCAGCAGTCTCAGGGGGCGCGGAAACACCATATATTTT.

This chain uses TRBV6-5 with TRBJ1-2, with D possibly matching TRBD1 (5 bases). The CDR3 loop spans 13 amino acids. Germline loops: CDR1 MNHEY, CDR2 SVGAGI. Trimming cost V 6 bases and J 4 bases, with 12 bases left between them. The CDR3 bases are TGTGCCAGCAGGGCCTCGGGGGTCTATGGCTACACCTTC. Encoded protein: CASRASGVYGYTF.

The CDR3 nucleotides read TGTGCCAGCACCCACCCGGGGGGCACTGAAGCTTTCTTT. It encodes CASTHPGGTEAFF. This rearrangement joins TRBV11-2 to TRBJ1-1; D is possibly TRBD1 (5 bases). CDR1 is SGHAT, CDR2 FQNNGV, per germline. V was shortened by 7 bases and J by 4 bases, with 13 bases between the two germline ends. The CDR3 is made up of 13 amino acids.